This T cell receptor beta chain emerged from a study of regulatory T cells in long-lasting Graves disease. Building the TCR beta libraries relied on iRepertoire HTBI primers, and CDR3 regions underwent Arm-PCR. TCRdb recomputed calls from the multiplex PCR reads with MiXCR, one row per CDR3 protein. This sample has 350,000 to 450,000 distinct CDR3 sequences, with approximately 15% found just once. Note on this clonotype: Its antigen is not identified. A read error may produce the germline difference seen at one junction end.

Time point in this sample: newly diagnosed GD, antithyroid drugs for less than 3 months. RNA from PBMCs was the source of the TCR library. Findings and limits, study-wide: Persistent patients had a count of shared public clonotypes (approximately 2,700) that exceeded that of new patients (almost 1,000).

These data were likewise used in another study, on T cells in Graves' hyperthyroidism and ophthalmopathy.

The sequence derives from a woman aged 40 to 49 with Graves disease. The material was peripheral blood mononuclear cells (PBMCs), obtained at new diagnosis, from a patient treated with antithyroid drugs.

The chain's CDR3 is CASSTTGLPNAGELFF. The CDR3 DNA reads as TGTGCCAGCAGTACTACGGGACTCCCGAACGCCGGGGAGCTGTTTTTT. The chain links TRBV28 to TRBJ2-2; the D gene is possibly TRBD2 (6 bases). Per the germline V gene, CDR1 is MDHEN and CDR2 is SYDVKM. The CDR3 totals 16 residues.